This T cell receptor (beta chain) stems from a study of T cell changes during pregnancy in multiple sclerosis. The assay was immunoSEQ multiplex PCR, and TCRdb's table has in-frame clones only and misses some. The profile covers 55,000 to 65,000 clones, with 90% to 95% appearing a single time and less than 4% taken by the ten largest. This CDR3 has 14 residues. J was trimmed by 0 bases and V by 10 bases; bases with no gene match: 4. Looked up from germline, CDR1 is SNHLY and CDR2 is FYNNEI. This chain uses TRBV2 with TRBJ2-1; 9 positions match TRBD2. This TCR was recovered from a female donor with multiple sclerosis, enrolled in a pregnancy study. Sequences were derived from CD8+ T cells from peripheral blood mononuclear cells, sampled in the third trimester of pregnancy. The CDR3 DNA reads TGTGCCAACAGACTAGCGGCCTCCTACAATGAGCAGTTCTTC. Protein: CANRLAASYNEQFF.